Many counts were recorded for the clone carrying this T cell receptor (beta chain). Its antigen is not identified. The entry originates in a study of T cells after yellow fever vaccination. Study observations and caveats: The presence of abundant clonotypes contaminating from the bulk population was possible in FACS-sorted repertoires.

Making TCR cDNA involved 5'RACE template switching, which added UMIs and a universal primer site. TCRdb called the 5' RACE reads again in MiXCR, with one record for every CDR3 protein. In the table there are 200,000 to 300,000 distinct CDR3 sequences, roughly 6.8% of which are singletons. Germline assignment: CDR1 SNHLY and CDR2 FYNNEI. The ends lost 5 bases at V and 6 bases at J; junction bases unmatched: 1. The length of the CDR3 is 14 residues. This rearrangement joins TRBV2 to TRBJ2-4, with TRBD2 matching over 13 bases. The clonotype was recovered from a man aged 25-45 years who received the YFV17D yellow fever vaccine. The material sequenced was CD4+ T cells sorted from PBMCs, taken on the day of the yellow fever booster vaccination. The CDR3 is CASSTSGGGNIQYF. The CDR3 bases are TGTGCCAGCAGTACTAGCGGGGGGGGAAACATTCAGTACTTC.